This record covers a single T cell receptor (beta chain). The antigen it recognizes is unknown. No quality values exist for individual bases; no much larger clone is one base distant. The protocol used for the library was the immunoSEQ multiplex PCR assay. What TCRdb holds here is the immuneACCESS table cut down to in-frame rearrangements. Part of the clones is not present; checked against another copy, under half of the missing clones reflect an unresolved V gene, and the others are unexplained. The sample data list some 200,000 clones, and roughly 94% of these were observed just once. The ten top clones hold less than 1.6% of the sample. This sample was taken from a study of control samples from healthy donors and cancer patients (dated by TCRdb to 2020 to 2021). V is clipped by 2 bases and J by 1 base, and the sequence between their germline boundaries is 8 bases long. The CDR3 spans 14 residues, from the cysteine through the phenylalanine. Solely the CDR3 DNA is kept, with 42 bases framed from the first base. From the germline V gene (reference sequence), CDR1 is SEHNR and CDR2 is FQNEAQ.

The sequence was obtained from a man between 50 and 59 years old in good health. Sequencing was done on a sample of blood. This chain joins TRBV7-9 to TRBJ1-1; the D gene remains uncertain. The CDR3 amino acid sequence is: CASSLSAGNTEAFF. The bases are TGTGCCAGCAGCTTATCCGCGGGGAACACTGAAGCTTTCTTT.